Listed here is a single TCR beta chain. The ends lost 4 bases at V and 1 base at J; junction bases unmatched: 6. Germline values: CDR1 MNHEY, CDR2 SMNVEV (reference sequence). This CDR3 region has 16 residues. The data originate from a study of cytomegalovirus exposure and HLA in healthy donors. Researchers ran the PCR with 60 Vbeta and 13 Jbeta primers. TCRdb keeps only in-frame clones here, not all; method: immunoSEQ multiplex PCR. The repertoire holds about 170,000 clones, with approximately 76% as singletons. The origin of this receptor is a female donor in good health and CMV-seronegative. The sequencing input was PBMCs. V is TRBV27 and J is TRBJ2-3; TRBD1 matches at 9 bases. This CDR3 is CASSYKGQGRTDTQYF. Here the CDR3 DNA reads TGTGCCAGCAGTTATAAAGGACAGGGGCGCACAGATACGCAGTATTTT.